This TCR beta chain is from a study of shared T cell receptors in the human thymus. This clone was counted a single time. Germline V lookup: CDR1 SEHNR, CDR2 FQNEAQ (reference sequence). J lost 0 bases, V lost 5 bases, and 12 bases had no gene match. The CDR3 length is 18 residues. Some clones are missing from TCRdb's copy, which holds only in-frame ones; the method was immunoSEQ multiplex PCR. Of approximately 660,000 clones in the sample, around nine tenths were seen once. This sample was shared with a second study, whose subject was human thymus T cells. As that report states: Corrective heart surgery yielded the resections from which the thymus tissue came.

The chain links TRBV7-9 to TRBJ2-4, with 8 bases that match TRBD2. This receptor was identified in a boy in the first two years of life with a congenital heart defect. The sequencing sample was made of thymocytes. In DNA, the CDR3 is TGTGCCAGCAGCCTCCGGGAGGGGAGGAGGTTAGCCAAAAACATTCAGTACTTC. It translates to CASSLREGRRLAKNIQYF.